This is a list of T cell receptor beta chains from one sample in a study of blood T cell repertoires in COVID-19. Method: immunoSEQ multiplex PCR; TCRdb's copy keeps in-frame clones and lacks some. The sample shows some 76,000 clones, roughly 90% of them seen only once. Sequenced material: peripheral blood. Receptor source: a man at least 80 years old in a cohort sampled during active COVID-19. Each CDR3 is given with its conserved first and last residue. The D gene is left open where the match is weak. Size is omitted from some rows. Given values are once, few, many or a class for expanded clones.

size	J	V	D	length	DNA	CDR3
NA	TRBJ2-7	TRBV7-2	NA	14	TGTGCCAGCAGCACTCAGGGGTCTCCAGCCGAGCAGTACTTC	CASSTQGSPAEQYF
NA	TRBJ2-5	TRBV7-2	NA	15	TGTGCCAGCAGCTTAGGATCAGGGGAGGGAGAGACCCAGTACTTC	CASSLGSGEGETQYF
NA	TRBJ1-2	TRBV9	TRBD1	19	TGTGCCAGCAGCCCCCCCTGGCGGGACAGGGGGCTAGTAGGCTATGGCTACACCTTC	CASSPPWRDRGLVGYGYTF
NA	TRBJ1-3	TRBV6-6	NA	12	TGTGCCAGCAGTTCCAGGGTAAACACCATATATTTT	CASSSRVNTIYF
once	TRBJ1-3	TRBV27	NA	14	TGTGCCAGCAGCCCAGGGTTATCGAGAAACACCATATATTTT	CASSPGLSRNTIYF
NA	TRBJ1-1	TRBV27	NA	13	TGTGCCAGCAGTGACGACAAGTACACTGAAGCTTTCTTT	CASSDDKYTEAFF
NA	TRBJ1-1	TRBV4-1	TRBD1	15	TGCGCCAGCAGCCAATCCCAACAGGGGCCGCCGGGAGCTTTCTTT	CASSQSQQGPPGAFF
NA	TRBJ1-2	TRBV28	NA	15	TGTGCCAGCAGCCGCCAGGGTGGGGGCTTCGGTGGCTACACCTTC	CASSRQGGGFGGYTF
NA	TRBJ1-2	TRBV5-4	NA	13	TGTGCCAGCAGCCCCGACTATAACTATGGCTACACCTTC	CASSPDYNYGYTF
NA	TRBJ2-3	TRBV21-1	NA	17	TGTGCCAGCAGCAAAGTTGGGTCCAGGGAAGACACAGATACGCAGTATTTT	CASSKVGSREDTDTQYF
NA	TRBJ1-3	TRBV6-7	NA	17	TGTGCCAGCAGTTACCCAAGTCAGGGACTCTCTGGAAACACCATATATTTT	CASSYPSQGLSGNTIYF
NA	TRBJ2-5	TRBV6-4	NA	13	TGTGCCAGCAGTGAAGTAGGAGGAGAGACCCAGTACTTC	CASSEVGGETQYF
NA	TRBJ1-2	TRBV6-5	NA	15	TGTGCCAGCAGTCCCACCACGGAACCTAACTACGGCTACACCTTC	CASSPTTEPNYGYTF
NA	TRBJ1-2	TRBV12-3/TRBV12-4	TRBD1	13	TGTGCCAGCAGTTTGGGACAGAGCTATGGCTACACCTTC	CASSLGQSYGYTF
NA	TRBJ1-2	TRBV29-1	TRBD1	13	TGCAGCGTCTTGACAGGGGGCGACTATGGCTACACCTTC	CSVLTGGDYGYTF
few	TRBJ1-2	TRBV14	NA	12	TGTGCCAGCAGCCGCAACGGTTATGGCTACACCTTC	CASSRNGYGYTF
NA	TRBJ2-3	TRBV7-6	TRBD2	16	TGTGCCAGCAGCCAACTAGCGGGGGGGTACACAGATACGCAGTATTTT	CASSQLAGGYTDTQYF
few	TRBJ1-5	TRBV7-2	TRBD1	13	TGTGCCAGCAGCCTTGACAGGGTGCAGCCCCAGCATTTT	CASSLDRVQPQHF
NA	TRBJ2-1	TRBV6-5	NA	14	TGTGCCAGCAGTTACTCAGGAGGGAGTAATGAGCAGTTCTTC	CASSYSGGSNEQFF
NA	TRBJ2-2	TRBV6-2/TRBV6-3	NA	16	TGTGCCAGCAGCGCCTACAGAAGTGCCCTCACCGGGGAGCTGTTTTTT	CASSAYRSALTGELFF
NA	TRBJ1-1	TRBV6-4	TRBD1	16	TGTGCCAGCAGGGACAGGGGGCTACGTATCGACGCTGAAGCTTTCTTT	CASRDRGLRIDAEAFF
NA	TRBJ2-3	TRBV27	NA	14	TGTGCCAGCAGTTTTGCCAGGCATACAGATACGCAGTATTTT	CASSFARHTDTQYF
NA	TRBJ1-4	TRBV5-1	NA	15	TGCGCCAGCACGAGTTATGGAGGTCGGGATGAAAAACTGTTTTTT	CASTSYGGRDEKLFF
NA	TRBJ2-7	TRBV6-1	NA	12	TGTGCCAGCAGTGAACCTTTGTACGAGCAGTACTTC	CASSEPLYEQYF
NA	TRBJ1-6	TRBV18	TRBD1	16	TGTGCCAGCTCACCATACCGGGACAGGGATAATTCACCCCTCCACTTT	CASSPYRDRDNSPLHF
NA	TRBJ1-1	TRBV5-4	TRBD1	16	TGTGCCAGCAGCCCCCCCGGGACAGGGGCATCCACTGAAGCTTTCTTT	CASSPPGTGASTEAFF